This TCR beta chain was documented in a study of sequential checkpoint blockade in melanoma. Across the study: After both sequences, patients received maintenance nivolumab.

TCRdb keeps only in-frame clones here, not all; method: immunoSEQ multiplex PCR. The repertoire holds some 3,700 clones, 15% to 20% seen once, with 20% to 25% in the top ten. Remarks on this clone: The antigen is undetermined.

Study findings and constraints: PD-L1 staining and CD8+ counts, not mutational load, tracked tumor T-cell clonality. In arm A, pretreatment tumor clonality was associated with response.

In germline, CDR1 is MNHGY, CDR2 SAAAGT. V lost 4 bases to trimming and J lost 6 bases, with 21 bases between them. This CDR3 has 17 residues. Described treatment: randomized to nivolumab then ipilimumab (arm A) or the reverse (arm B). The specimen comprised tumor tissue (inferred from file names), sampled from a patient given nivolumab and ipilimumab in sequence. V and J are TRBV6-8 and TRBJ1-4; D may be TRBD1 (5 bases). This sequence originates from a human patient with melanoma. Some clones in this sample may be carry-over from other donors' samples. The DNA for the CDR3 is TGTGCCAGCAGTTCCGGGATCTTGGGGGGAGCGGATGAAAAACTGTTTTTT. Its translation: CASSSGILGGADEKLFF.